This passage covers 20 T cell receptor beta chains from one sample sequenced in a study of regulatory T cells in long-lasting Graves disease. CDR3-region Arm-PCR and iRepertoire HTBI primers produced the TCR beta libraries. TCRdb reprocessed the multiplex PCR reads with MiXCR, giving one entry per CDR3 protein. The profile shows around 400,000 distinct CDR3 sequences, approximately 16% of them singletons. Stated time point: newly diagnosed GD, antithyroid drugs for less than 3 months. RNA extracted from PBMCs served as the sequencing template. The same sample was also used in a study of T cells in Graves' hyperthyroidism and ophthalmopathy.

The specimen was peripheral blood mononuclear cells (PBMCs), collected at new diagnosis, from a patient treated with antithyroid drugs. These receptors all come from a woman aged 35 to 49 with Graves disease.

The rearrangement joins TRBV19 to TRBJ2-1; D remains ambiguous. Trimming removed 2 bases at V and 2 bases at J, with 13 bases between. There are 16 residues in the CDR3. The germline gives CDR1 LNHDA, CDR2 SQIVND (reference sequence). The CDR3, as DNA: TGTGCCAGTAGTATAACTGGGTCTAGTACCTACAATGAGCAGTTCTTC. It specifies CASSITGSSTYNEQFF. The variable domain in full, with the rest retrieved from reference TRBV19 and TRBJ2-1, is DGGITQSPKYLFRKEGQNVTLSCEQNLNHDAMYWYRQDPGQGLRLIYYSQIVNDFQKGDIAEGYSVSREKKESFPLTVTSAQKNPTAFYLCASSITGSSTYNEQFFGPGTRLTVL.

There are many counts of this clonotype. This chain joins TRBV7-9 and TRBJ2-7, with 8 bases fitting TRBD2. With 6 bases clipped from V and 3 bases from J, the junction kept 7 bases outside the gene matches. The CDR3 loop spans 14 amino acids. Germline CDR1 is SEHNR and CDR2 is FQNEAQ (reference sequence). This CDR3 is CASSYVSGSYEQYF. The CDR3 bases are TGTGCCAGCAGTTATGTCAGCGGGAGCTACGAGCAGTACTTC.

The table lists this clonotype with many counts. V usage is TRBV29-1 and J usage is TRBJ2-2; D might be TRBD1 (6 bases). Trimming shortened V by 6 bases and J by 0 bases, and 14 bases separated the two germline ends. CDR1 is SQVTM and CDR2 is ANQGSEA in the germline V gene. The CDR3 sequence is 15 residues long. The chain's CDR3 is CSVLGTGSNTGELFF. The CDR3 nucleotides are TGCAGCGTCTTGGGAACAGGGTCGAACACCGGGGAGCTGTTTTTT.

The chain links TRBV6-2 or TRBV6-3 to TRBJ2-2; 14 positions match TRBD2. The junction had 7 bases not matched to a gene; V was cut back by 6 bases and J by 7 bases. Per germline, CDR1 MNHEY and CDR2 SVGEGT. The CDR3 is made up of 16 amino acids. CDR3 sequence (DNA): TGTGCCAGCAGCCAAGGGACTAGCGGGAGTGACGGGGAGCTGTTTTTT. It yields the protein CASSQGTSGSDGELFF.

There are many counts of this clonotype. The V call is TRBV12-3 or TRBV12-4, the J call TRBJ2-3; TRBD2 is a possible D gene (7 bases). V was trimmed by 0 bases and J by 1 base, leaving 14 bases between them. The CDR3 is made up of 17 amino acids. The CDR3 region is CASSLALGGPGTDTQYF. CDR3 sequence (DNA): TGTGCCAGCAGTTTAGCGCTCGGGGGGCCGGGCACAGATACGCAGTATTTT.

This clonotype has a count of ten or more. The junction and the germline gene differ at one end; a read error may be behind it. The genes are TRBV5-6 and TRBJ2-1; D ambiguous. The CDR3 is made up of 15 amino acids. Germline CDR1 reads SGHDT; CDR2 reads YYEEEE. CDR3 in amino acids: CASSLLQDSYSEQFF. CDR3 bases: TGTGCCAGCAGCTTGCTGCAAGATAGCTACAGTGAGCAGTTCTTC.

This clonotype was counted between two and nine times. V and J are TRBV6-1 and TRBJ2-5; D is possibly TRBD1 (6 bases). Deletions cut 6 bases from V and 1 base from J, with 12 bases between. Germline CDR1 and CDR2: MNHNS and SASEGT. This CDR3 is 14 amino acids long. CDR3 in DNA: TGTGCCAGCAGCTCTGTGGGGGCCCAAGAGACCCAGTACTTC. This gives the protein CASSSVGAQETQYF.

This clonotype was found many times. The V gene is TRBV20-1, the J gene TRBJ2-7; 8 nucleotides align to TRBD2. This CDR3 has 16 amino acids. V trimming: 5 bases; J trimming: 5 bases; junction bases outside the gene matches: 17. CDR1 DFQATT and CDR2 SNEGSKA come from the germline V gene (reference sequence). In DNA form, the CDR3 reads TGCAGTGCTGTCCTGCCTTTAGCGGGACGCTTGGACGAGCAGTACTTC. Protein sequence: CSAVLPLAGRLDEQYF.

This clonotype was observed a few times. The chain is built from TRBV2 and TRBJ2-7; D might be TRBD2 (5 bases). Germline loops: CDR1 SNHLY, CDR2 FYNNEI. The V and J ends lost 8 bases and 2 bases respectively, with 10 bases between them. The CDR3 contains 12 residues. The CDR3 nucleotides are TGTGCCAGCGGAGGCAAGGCCTACGAGCAGTACTTC. It specifies CASGGKAYEQYF.

This clonotype was detected once. Just one base apart from a much larger clone, this may be a read error. The CDR3: CAISAPSDRFRGYIF. CDR3 in DNA: TGTGCCATCAGCGCCCCCTCAGACAGGTTTCGTGGCTACATCTTC. V usage is TRBV10-3 and J usage is TRBJ1-2; tentatively, D is TRBD1 (6 bases). Germline V gene lookup returns CDR1 ENHRY and CDR2 SYGVKD. The CDR3 runs 15 residues.

This clonotype came up many times. The chain employs TRBV7-9 and TRBJ2-1; TRBD2 is a possible D gene (5 bases). This CDR3 comprises 13 residues. The V and J ends lost 5 bases and 4 bases respectively, with 9 bases between them. Germline CDR1 is SEHNR and CDR2 is FQNEAQ (reference sequence). The CDR3 spells CASSLERYNEQFF. For the CDR3, the DNA is TGTGCCAGCAGCCTCGAGCGGTACAATGAGCAGTTCTTC.

The chain carries TRBV12-3 or TRBV12-4 and TRBJ1-6, with 7 nucleotides matching TRBD1. The V gene end was trimmed by 1 base and the J gene end by 8 bases; junction bases not matched to a gene: 5. The CDR3 has 15 amino acids. Written as DNA, the CDR3 is TGTGCCAGCAGTTTAGTCCAGGGGGGGGATTCACCCCTCCACTTT. It specifies CASSLVQGGDSPLHF.

The rearrangement uses TRBV7-9 and TRBJ2-3, with TRBD2 identical over 8 bases. CDR1 is SEHNR and CDR2 is FQNEAQ in the germline V gene (reference sequence). V lost 10 bases and J lost 4; bases outside the gene matches: 4. The CDR3 contains 12 residues. CDR3: CATQRESDTQYF. The DNA for the CDR3 is TGTGCCACCCAGCGGGAGTCAGATACGCAGTATTTT. The full variable domain, its missing parts supplied by reference TRBV7-9 and TRBJ2-3, is DTGVSQNPRHKITKRGQNVTFRCDPISEHNRLYWYRQTLGQGPEFLTYFQNEAQLEKSRLLSDRFSAERPKGSFSTLEIQRTEQGDSAMYLCATQRESDTQYFGPGTRLTVL.

This chain uses TRBV29-1 with TRBJ2-7, with D possibly called TRBD1 or TRBD2 (5 bases each). This CDR3 spans 13 amino acids. V was pared by 5 bases and J by 0 bases, with 11 bases between. From germline, CDR1 is SQVTM and CDR2 ANQGSEA. CDR3 residues: CSVSRGLSYEQYF. The CDR3 coding sequence is TGCAGCGTTTCGAGGGGCCTCTCCTACGAGCAGTACTTC.

This clonotype was recorded at least ten times. V usage is TRBV28 and J usage is TRBJ2-7; 8 bases fit TRBD1. V lost 3 bases and J lost 5; bases outside the gene matches: 9. Germline values: CDR1 MDHEN, CDR2 SYDVKM. The CDR3 has 15 amino acids. CDR3 loop: CASSLEDRVTHEQYF. The CDR3 coding sequence is TGTGCCAGCAGTTTGGAGGACAGGGTTACCCACGAGCAGTACTTC.

This clonotype turned up a few times. The chain recombines TRBV25-1 with TRBJ2-5, with TRBD2 as a possible D gene (7 bases). The germline V gene encodes CDR1 MGHDK and CDR2 SYGVNS. The V end lost 1 base, the J end lost 4 bases, and 13 bases lay between the germline ends. This CDR3 is built from 15 residues. CDR3 in DNA: TGTGCCAGCAGTGAATGGGGAGGGGGAGGAGAGACCCAGTACTTC. Residues: CASSEWGGGGETQYF. The full variable domain, rest sourced from reference TRBV25-1 and TRBJ2-5, is EADIYQTPRYLVIGTGKKITLECSQTMGHDKMYWYQQDPGMELHLIHYSYGVNSTEKGDLSSESTVSRIRTEHFPLTLESARPSHTSQYLCASSEWGGGGETQYFGPGTRLLVL.

The V and J genes are TRBV4-1 and TRBJ2-7, with a tentative D call TRBD1 (6 bases). Trimming stripped 0 bases from V and 3 bases from J, with 24 bases between. The CDR3 is 19 residues long. In germline, CDR1 is MGHRA, CDR2 YSYEKL. CDR3 amino acids: CASSQDAIHWAGDDYEQYF. The CDR3 nucleotides read TGCGCCAGCAGCCAAGACGCAATCCACTGGGCAGGGGACGACTACGAGCAGTACTTC.

This clonotype appeared a few times. J is TRBJ1-2 and V is TRBV6-5; D ambiguous. Trimming removed 4 bases from V and 2 bases from J, with 11 bases in between. This CDR3 has 14 residues. Germline CDR1 and CDR2: MNHEY and SVGAGI. CDR3 residues: CASSFSSGNYGYTF. CDR3 nucleotides: TGTGCCAGCAGTTTTTCCTCAGGCAACTATGGCTACACCTTC.

This clonotype was observed many times. The CDR3 loop is CASSQGGAEQYF. In DNA, the CDR3 is TGTGCCAGCAGCCAAGGAGGGGCCGAGCAGTACTTC. The chain employs TRBV3-1 and TRBJ2-7, with D perhaps matching TRBD1 or TRBD2 (5 bases each). V was pared by 1 base and J by 6 bases, with 7 bases between. The CDR3 is 12 residues long. Germline V gene lookup returns CDR1 LGHDT and CDR2 YNNKEL (reference sequence).

The chain employs TRBV11-2 and TRBJ1-1, with D maybe TRBD1 (5 bases). Per germline, CDR1 SGHAT and CDR2 FQNNGV. V lost 2 bases, J lost 1 base, and 20 bases lay in between. The CDR3 has 18 residues. The chain's CDR3 is CASSLKVLSQGRNTEAFF. CDR3 bases: TGTGCCAGCAGCTTAAAGGTATTGAGCCAGGGACGGAACACTGAAGCTTTCTTT.